The entry that follows covers one TCR beta chain sequence. These data belong to a study of blood T cell repertoires in COVID-19. Assay: immunoSEQ multiplex PCR; the TCRdb copy retains only in-frame clones and omits some. This sample has roughly 230,000 clones, with more than 75% found just once. This CDR3 is built from 14 residues. Germline-derived CDR1 and CDR2 are SGHAT and FQNNGV. Trimming shortened V by 6 bases and J by 5 bases, and 15 bases separated the two germline ends. The participants were between about 18 and 90 years old and came from 24 US areas. Exposed participants came across a COVID-19 case within 2 weeks before study entry.

This clonotype originated in a woman between 50 and 59 years old who had been exposed to COVID-19. V and J are TRBV11-2 and TRBJ2-3; a weak D match, TRBD2 (5 bases). The sequenced material came from PBMCs or T cells enriched from blood (not recorded which). The CDR3 is CASSWSSPGDTQYF. CDR3 sequence (DNA): TGTGCCAGCAGTTGGTCTAGCCCTGGAGATACGCAGTATTTT.